This T cell receptor beta chain is drawn from a study of blood T cell repertoires in COVID-19. V was trimmed by 4 bases and J by 7 bases, leaving 18 bases between them. Germline V gene lookup returns CDR1 SGHDT and CDR2 YYEEEE. CDR3 length equals 14 residues. Source study methods: Scientists estimated how many nucleated cells there were by amplifying reference gene primers. TCRdb's copy holds only in-frame clones and misses some; the assay was immunoSEQ multiplex PCR. V, J and clone size are those of that table, while D and trimming were read from the DNA. Of 310,000 or so clones listed, roughly 92% are singletons.

Sequencing input: peripheral blood. The chain joins TRBV5-6 to TRBJ2-7; TRBD1 might be the D (5 bases). The sequence was obtained from a woman in her twenties or thirties with COVID-19, enrolled during active disease. In DNA, the CDR3 is TGTGCCAGCAGCCCACTTGGGGCCTTGAGGGAGCAGTACTTC. Its translation: CASSPLGALREQYF.